This T cell receptor beta chain originates from a study of blood T cell repertoires in COVID-19. Methods used by the authors: Estimated nucleated cell counts came from reference gene primer amplification. Repertoires were generated with immunoSEQ multiplex PCR, while TCRdb's copy carries only in-frame clones and drops some. That table furnishes V, J and clone size, whereas the DNA furnished D and trimming. The sample shows fewer than 300,000 clones, 85% of them seen only once. Allocation to cohorts depended on clinical history reported by the participants. The CDR3 sequence is 15 residues long. The V gene end was trimmed by 4 bases and the J gene end by 6 bases; junction bases not matched to a gene: 5. Germline V gene data show CDR1 as SGHRS and CDR2 as YFSETQ.

This clonotype was obtained from a woman in her forties or fifties who had recovered from COVID-19. The sequencing input was PBMCs or T cells enriched from blood (not recorded which). This chain links TRBV5-1 with TRBJ2-1, with 12 bases that match TRBD2. The CDR3 region has the DNA TGCGCCAGCAGCAGCGGACTAGCGGGGTTCAATGAGCAGTTCTTC. It translates to CASSSGLAGFNEQFF. Combining the CDR3 with reference TRBV5-1 and TRBJ2-1 gives the whole variable domain KAGVTQTPRYLIKTRGQQVTLSCSPISGHRSVSWYQQTPGQGLQFLFEYFSETQRNKGNFPGRFSGRQFSNSRSEMNVSTLELGDSALYLCASSSGLAGFNEQFFGPGTRLTVL.